Reported below is one TCR beta chain. Its recognized antigen is unknown. There are no base qualities to consult, and no much larger clone falls within one base. This entry comes from a study of cytomegalovirus exposure and HLA in healthy donors (TCRdb year 2017). General notes on the study: According to an earlier analysis of 587 of the donors, 150 million to 200 million T cells yielded roughly 100 million unique TCR beta sequences and more than 250 Gb of sequence data. Roughly 300 gigabases of sequencing data and 91 million or so unique TCR sequences made up an early release that covered approximately 650 HLA-typed donors. The genetic ancestry cluster associated with self-reported Caucasian donors included about four fifths of the roughly 360 genotyped donors. The study aimed to test whether cataloging public T cell receptors could reveal signatures of past pathogen exposure. The T cell repertoires of under 750 subjects were profiled by immunosequencing and related to cytomegalovirus serostatus. In addition to the first cohort of 666 subjects, a separate validation cohort of approximately 130 different subjects was used. To predict cytomegalovirus infection status, the study brought together high-throughput TCR immunosequencing, statistical association of individual TCRs with disease status, and machine learning. A later analysis re-examined previously published TCR beta repertoires from just over 650 donors and added high-resolution HLA genotyping to investigate patterns of TCR occurrence. The later analysis used no new phenotypic data to find candidate immune exposures, relying instead on TCR beta sequences and their occurrence across donors. In an earlier analysis of 500 to 650 of the donors, high-throughput TCR beta sequencing was used to judge whether each TCR beta V gene segment behaved as functional or pseudogenic. Donor age, sex, ethnicity and CMV serostatus were collected together with the repertoire data. A later genetic analysis used genome-wide SNP genotypes for about 55% of the 666 donors, treating that subset as a discovery cohort. Every discovery cohort repertoire had been produced on one sequencing platform. Class I and class II HLA loci were covered by the typing at four-digit resolution. Typing coverage varied by locus: roughly 629-630 donors for A, B, C, DRB1 and DQB1; about 520 for DQA1; about 590 for DPA1; about 450 for DPB1. About 5 DR-DQ haplotypes were handled as single units for association and clustering, since linkage in the cohort was strong. Among around 400 genotyped donors of the cohort, an average of approximately 200,000 unique TCR beta nucleotide sequences was sequenced per donor, of which 15% to 20% were non-productive.

The cysteine opens and the phenylalanine closes a CDR3 of 16 amino acids. Solely the CDR3 DNA is kept, with 48 bases framed from the first base. The germline V gene provides CDR1 SGHDT and CDR2 YYEEEE. The junction shows trimming of 2 bases on V and 4 bases on J, plus 18 bases between the germline ends. The cohort was made up of 666 healthy bone marrow donors. All cohort members were sampled while nominally healthy, although unrecorded immune exposures were likely present. The donor tested CMV seropositive, placing the donor among the roughly 270 seropositive members of the cohort. Every donor gave a peripheral blood sample, and the peripheral blood mononuclear cells from that sample were used for TCR beta sequencing. The Qiagen DNeasy Blood Extraction Kit was used to extract genomic DNA from the blood cell samples. Libraries were prepared through the immunoSEQ multiplex PCR assay. The multiplex PCR relied on a mix of 60 forward primers for TCR Vbeta segments and 13 reverse primers for TCR Jbeta segments. The CDR3 region of rearranged TCR beta genes was amplified from genomic DNA by a multiplex PCR assay. The Illumina HiSeq System was used to sequence the amplified TCR beta libraries as 87-base-pair reads. The paper's processing steps were these. Across the 500 to 700 repertoires, a later analysis counted some 81 million unique TCR beta chains, around 10 million of which were shared by at least two donors. A nearest-neighbor algorithm error-corrected the raw reads and collapsed the reads into unique sequences, merging closely related sequences to remove PCR and sequencing errors. V, D and J gene segments were assigned by aligning CDR3 sequences to IMGT reference sequences. Each retained sequence needed at least a six-nucleotide match to both a V gene segment and a J gene segment. Rearrangements were classified as productive when the CDR3 lacked stop codons and remained in frame with V and J, and all other rearrangements were classified as non-productive. Following IMGT convention, CDR3 was defined as the stretch from the second conserved V-encoded cysteine to the conserved J-encoded phenylalanine. The earlier analysis of some 600 of the donors excluded sequences that lacked an unambiguous match to a single V gene segment. In an earlier analysis of more than 500 of the donors, a V segment was called functional when productive rearrangements were above 56.7%, and segregating when the standard deviation between donors exceeded 5%. To diagnose cytomegalovirus status from the catalog of TCR beta chain sequences, a statistical classification framework was built. In a later analysis, V and J genes were assigned by comparing TCR nucleotide sequences against IMGT/GENE-DB human TR gene sequences. The TCRdist pipeline was used in a later analysis to assign CDR3 sequences and most-parsimonious VDJ recombination scenarios. In a later analysis, every TCR beta chain was defined by the combination of its CDR3 amino acid sequence and its V-gene family, and reads without a unique V-gene family were dropped. As a way to deal with suspected cross-contamination and a sequencing artifact, a later analysis dropped 500 to 700 nucleotide sequences that were highly shared and had low generation probability. A later analysis calculated a clonal expansion index for each public chain from normalized within-repertoire ranks of inferred template counts. Generation probabilities in a later analysis came from a VDJ recombination model fitted to out-of-frame rearrangements, and those results were checked against IGoR. In a later analysis, hypergeometric tests were used to score TCR-TCR, TCR-HLA and TCR-CMV co-occurrence, with a repertoire-size bias correction applied to TCR pairs. In a later analysis, false discovery rates were estimated by permuting HLA or CMV assignments 20 times. In a later analysis, co-occurring TCRs were grouped using DBSCAN, and TCRdist sequence similarity was added for clustering within HLA-allele-positive subsets. Repertoires with fewer than 30,000 or more than 120,000 public chains were left out of co-occurrence clustering, as were four to six repertoires with anomalous nucleotide sharing. Held by TCRdb, this immuneACCESS table contains in-frame sequences only and omits some clones. Under half of the omission traces to an unresolved V gene where checked; the cause of the rest is unknown. The D gene and trimming were derived from the DNA, and the V and J assignments and clone size from that table. Counted in this sample were about 140,000 clones; 82% of them appeared once. About 1.5% of the sample belongs to the ten largest clones.

General conclusions and limits of the study: In a later analysis, the rate of TCR association differed among HLA loci, with DRB1 alleles having the most associated TCRs and HLA-C alleles having the fewest. A later analysis found that HLA-associated TCR beta chains were more clonally expanded and had lower generation probabilities than equally common non-associated chains. Only TCR beta chains were sequenced in this cohort, and the absence of alpha or paired-chain data limited detectable features. A further reported finding was that TCR beta sequences accurately predicted the HLA-A and HLA-B alleles for most subjects in the first cohort. In a later genetic analysis, fewer N-insertions in productive TCRs were reported among donors in an Asian-associated ancestry cluster than the approximately 710-donor mean. In a later analysis, several top co-occurrence clusters were reported to appear linked to parvovirus B19, influenza, CMV and Epstein-Barr virus. The study gave a list of some 150 TCR beta chains associated with cytomegalovirus. According to the authors, the approach could potentially be generalized to other disease states and immunological phenotypes. In vitro tests confirmed that a few of the cytomegalovirus-associated TCR beta chains recognize cytomegalovirus antigens. In an earlier analysis of around 600 of the donors, most TCR beta V segments were observed in productive rearrangements about 90% or about 30% of the time, broadly matching IMGT annotations. Some IMGT-functional V segments, including TRBV6-2 and TRBV6-3, could not be told apart with the 87-base-pair reads, so those segments were excluded. Across donors, most TCR sequences were observed very rarely, whereas some public TCRs were present in many individuals. HLA typing was unavailable for some donors at each locus, so association tests used only the typed subset. When HLA alleles, especially DR and DQ, strongly co-occurred, attributing TCR associations to individual alleles was difficult. A later genetic analysis associated a missense DCLRE1C variant with V-gene and J-gene trimming of TCR beta chains, and an independent cohort replicated the association. Most CMV-associated TCR beta chains appeared to be HLA-restricted in a later analysis, and the HLA associations seemed to be driven largely by CMV exposure. A later analysis associated about 17,000 TCR beta sequences with specific HLA alleles at a false discovery rate of 0.05. Because counts were too low, more than 15 rarely observed V segments, including chromosome 9 orphons, were left out of the earlier analysis of some 600 of the donors. A cluster of highly shared sequence variants was judged likely to be a technical artifact of the sequencing pipeline. Linkage disequilibrium might explain the correlated functional status among segregating V segments, but an unknown experimental factor could not be excluded. Sequencing depth was assumed to be roughly uniform across donors in the presence/absence analyses, though that assumption may not hold. Cytomegalovirus status was reported to be diagnosed by the classifier with high specificity and sensitivity in both the original and validation cohorts. CMV serostatus was the only immune exposure information available for the cohort.

The receptor was isolated from a man aged 25-45 years in good health and CMV-seropositive. Input material: PBMCs. This sequence uses TRBV5-6 and TRBJ1-2; TRBD1 might be the D gene, on 5 matching bases. The sequenced DNA is TGTGCCAGCAGCTTTCTGACAGTTCGGACCCCCTATGGCTACACCTTC. Its product reads: CASSFLTVRTPYGYTF.